These T cell receptor beta chains were read from a single sample in a study of CD8+ T cells in alopecia areata. Method: immunoSEQ multiplex PCR; TCRdb's copy keeps in-frame clones and lacks some. The repertoire consists of around 120,000 clones, with 55% to 65% occurring once and the leading ten covering 2.5% to 3%. Sequencing input: CD4+ T cells sorted from blood. The source is a human donor in good health. The CDR3 runs from the conserved cysteine through the conserved F or W. The D gene is left open where the match is weak. The listing skips clone size in some rows; elsewhere it reads once, few, many or a size class.

-	TRBD2	TRBV5-1	TRBJ2-7	TGCGCCAGCAGCACCACGGGGGGGCCGAACTACGAGCAGTACTTC	CASSTTGGPNYEQYF
-	-	TRBV2	TRBJ1-6	TGTGCCAGCACAGAAGGGGTGAGTTCACCCCTCCACTTT	CASTEGVSSPLHF
-	TRBD1	TRBV6-5	TRBJ1-2	TGTGCCAGCAGTTCGGACAGGGGCTATGGCTACACCTTC	CASSSDRGYGYTF
-	TRBD1	TRBV6-5	TRBJ2-7	TGTGCCAGCAGTTCGGGACAGGGAGGGTCCGAGCAGTACTTC	CASSSGQGGSEQYF
-	-	TRBV18	TRBJ1-2	TGTGCCAGCTCACCAGGAGCTGCTAACTATGGCTACACCTTC	CASSPGAANYGYTF
few	TRBD1	TRBV27	TRBJ1-6	TGTGCCAGCACTACGACAGGGACGAGTTCACCCCTCCACTTT	CASTTTGTSSPLHF
-	-	TRBV5-1	TRBJ2-5	TGCGCCAGCAGCTTGGAGGGGAGAGAGACCCAGTACTTC	CASSLEGRETQYF
few	TRBD2	TRBV9	TRBJ2-5	TGTGCCAGCAGCGTCCGCGGGGGAGAGACCCAGTACTTC	CASSVRGGETQYF
-	-	TRBV4-1	TRBJ1-3	TGCGCCAGCAGCCAAGGGAGATTTGGGGCAGCCTACTCTGGAAACACCATATATTTT	CASSQGRFGAAYSGNTIYF
-	-	TRBV6-5	TRBJ2-1	TGTGCCAGCAGTTATACGAGCGGGCGCTACAATGAGCAGTTCTTC	CASSYTSGRYNEQFF
-	-	TRBV7-2	TRBJ1-2	TGTGCCAGCAGCTTAGACCCCAGGGGAGCAACCTATGGCTACACCTTC	CASSLDPRGATYGYTF
-	-	TRBV4-1	TRBJ1-2	TGCGCCAGCAGCCTAGGACAGTTAGCTAACTATGGCTACACCTTC	CASSLGQLANYGYTF
-	-	TRBV29-1	TRBJ1-2	TGCAGCGCCGGGTTTAACTATGGCTACACCTTC	CSAGFNYGYTF
-	-	TRBV19	TRBJ2-3	TGTGCCAGTAGTATAAACCCCACTAAGTCCACAGATACGCAGTATTTT	CASSINPTKSTDTQYF
-	-	TRBV19	TRBJ2-4	TGTGCCAGTGGCGGACAGATGAACATTCAGTACTTC	CASGGQMNIQYF
-	-	TRBV6-6	TRBJ1-5	TGTGCCAGCACCGCAGGAGGGGGGAATCAGCCCCAGCATTTT	CASTAGGGNQPQHF
-	TRBD2	TRBV2	TRBJ2-2	TGTGCCAGCAGGGGTGGACTAGTTGGCGGGGAGCTGTTTTTT	CASRGGLVGGELFF
few	TRBD1	TRBV29-1	TRBJ2-1	TGCAGCGTTGCCGGGACAGGGGCCTTGGTCAATGAGCAGTTCTTC	CSVAGTGALVNEQFF
-	TRBD1	TRBV6-5	TRBJ1-1	TGTGCCAGCAGTTACCACTATCCGGGACAGGGGAGGCAAGCTTTCTTT	CASSYHYPGQGRQAFF
-	-	TRBV9	TRBJ2-6	TGTGCCAGCAGCGTAGATTCTGGGGCCAACGTCCTGACTTTC	CASSVDSGANVLTF